This TCR beta chain came from a study of vaccination effects on CD4 cells after COVID-19. Trimming shortened V by 2 bases and J by 8 bases, and 7 bases separated the two germline ends. Germline loops: CDR1 MNHEY, CDR2 SVGAGI. This CDR3 is 13 amino acids long. Sequencing followed a ViraFEST assay step that expanded antigen-specific CD4+ T cells with viral peptide pools. Scientists isolated CD4+ T cells after a roughly ten-day culture period ended. Testing of the vaccine recipients showed negative nucleocapsid antibodies and no prior SARS-CoV-2 infection. Wells containing 1.5 million to 2 million PBMC each were cultured with approximately 9.2 IU/ml IL-2 and approximately 10 ug/ml peptides. Regarding this clone: The antigen is not known.

Profiled with immunoSEQ multiplex PCR; TCRdb holds only in-frame clones, not every one. This table holds around 71,000 clones, approximately 70% found once. Study-level findings and limits: Infection- and vaccine-induced clones contracted markedly late after vaccination.

The source of this sequence is a human donor who received a COVID-19 vaccine. V and J are TRBV6-5 and TRBJ1-6, with D uncertain. Material: CD4+ T cells from PBMCs cultured with HCoV-OC43 spike peptides, obtained before COVID-19 vaccination. Subset here: HCoV-OC43 spike overlapping peptide pool stimulation. CDR3 coding DNA: TGTGCCAGCAGTTACAAGTTCGATTCACCCCTCCACTTT. This translates into CASSYKFDSPLHF.